This record looks at one T cell receptor (beta chain) sequence and its context. Assay: immunoSEQ multiplex PCR; the TCRdb copy retains only in-frame clones and omits some. Of about 68,000 clones listed, just over 90% are singletons. This CDR3 comprises 12 residues. V trimming: 5 bases; J trimming: 7 bases; junction bases outside the gene matches: 5. CDR1 and CDR2 (germline): PRHDT, FYEKMQ (reference sequence). These data are taken from a study of T cell changes during pregnancy in multiple sclerosis. The receptor was derived from a female donor with multiple sclerosis, enrolled in a pregnancy study. Sample: peripheral blood, taken in the third trimester of pregnancy. The V call is TRBV13, the J call TRBJ2-7, with 7 nucleotides matching TRBD1. The CDR3 reads CASSRDSVEQYF. The CDR3 DNA follows: TGTGCCAGCAGCAGGGACAGTGTGGAGCAGTACTTC.